The sequence of this TCR beta chain was determined in a study of naive and memory T cell subsets. This clonotype was seen repeatedly, ten times or more. Two oligonucleotides, mixed equimolar, formed the beta constant-region primer covering TRBC1 and TRBC2. Ligated cDNA was amplified by four rounds of PCR with nested alpha and beta constant-region primers and SP2. MiXCR, applied by TCRdb to the UMI-ligation and nested PCR reads, yields one record per CDR3 protein. Here the sample spans about 23,000 distinct CDR3 sequences, 7% to 10% being singletons. The source material was central memory CD8+ T cells from blood. The receptor's source is a human donor in good health.

The CDR3, as DNA: TGTGCCAGCGGCTCGGGAGGAAACAATGAGCAGTTCTTC. Its translation is CASGSGGNNEQFF. The rearrangement uses TRBV28 and TRBJ2-1, with 7 bases lining up with TRBD2. Germline values: CDR1 MDHEN, CDR2 SYDVKM. The CDR3 sequence is 13 residues long. With V trimmed by 8 bases and J by 5 bases, 6 bases remained unmatched.